The 27 T cell receptor beta chains reported below all come from one sample, sequenced in a study of blood T cells in healthy people across ages. The use of a sample-barcoded 5' primer and a J-beta primer mix characterized a second PCR of roughly 6 to 11 cycles. A single record per CDR3 protein comes from TCRdb applying MiXCR to the 5' RACE reads. The sample has hundreds of thousands of distinct CDR3 sequences, about 21% seen once; the top ten hold 3% to 4.5%. Specimen: blood. The receptors stem from a man between 65 and 80 years old in good health.

The V and J genes are TRBV11-2 and TRBJ2-4; D ambiguous. This CDR3 has 14 residues. Germline V gives CDR1 SGHAT, CDR2 FQNNGV. Trimming pared 1 base from V and 0 bases from J, leaving 4 bases between. CDR3 loop: CASSLAQAKNIQYF. The DNA for the CDR3 is TGTGCCAGCAGCTTAGCACAAGCCAAAAACATTCAGTACTTC.

This clonotype was picked up one time. The V call is TRBV29-1, the J call TRBJ2-5; D is perhaps TRBD2 (6 bases). The germline V gene encodes CDR1 SQVTM and CDR2 ANQGSEA. V gave up 4 bases and J gave up 5 bases, with 11 bases separating them. This CDR3 is built from 12 residues. The CDR3 sequence is CSVAGGDETQYF. In nucleotides, the CDR3 is TGCAGCGTTGCCGGAGGGGATGAGACCCAGTACTTC.

The sample holds many counts of this clonotype. V and J are TRBV7-8 and TRBJ2-5; TRBD2 aligns across 7 bases. The CDR3 runs to 17 residues. Germline V gene data show CDR1 as SGHVS and CDR2 as FQNEAQ. V shed 4 bases, J shed 2 bases, and the junction held 13 bases outside the gene matches. The DNA for the CDR3 is TGTGCCAGCAGCTCCCTGGATAGCGGGTCAATACAAGAGACCCAGTACTTC. Translated, it gives CASSSLDSGSIQETQYF.

The chain has TRBV19 and TRBJ2-1, with TRBD2 identical over 9 bases. Per germline, CDR1 LNHDA and CDR2 SQIVND (reference sequence). Trimming at V came to 5 bases and at J to 9 bases, leaving 8 bases not matched to a gene. The CDR3 sequence is 14 residues long. The CDR3 DNA follows: TGTGCCAGTAGTCCCCAAGCGGGAGGCGCTGAGCAGTTCTTC. Residues: CASSPQAGGAEQFF.

In nucleotides, the CDR3 is TGCAGTGCTTGGGAGCCCCTGAACGAGCAGTACTTC. Amino acids: CSAWEPLNEQYF. This rearrangement joins TRBV20-1 to TRBJ2-7, with D tentatively TRBD2 (5 bases). From germline, CDR1 is DFQATT and CDR2 SNEGSKA (reference sequence). This CDR3 has 12 amino acids. V lost 5 bases, J lost 5 bases, and 13 bases lay in between.

The table lists this clonotype with a few counts. The V gene is TRBV15, the J gene TRBJ2-1; D perhaps matches TRBD2 (5 bases). This CDR3 spans 14 amino acids. The V gene lost 1 base and the J gene lost 4 bases, with 8 bases spanning the gap. Germline V CDR1 and CDR2: LNHNV, YYDKDF (reference sequence). CDR3 sequence: CATSRGREYNEQFF. In DNA, the CDR3 is TGTGCCACCAGCAGAGGTAGGGAGTACAATGAGCAGTTCTTC.

This clonotype was recorded a few times. This chain uses TRBV3-1 with TRBJ1-3, with TRBD1 as a possible D gene (6 bases). Germline-derived CDR1 and CDR2 are LGHDT and YNNKEL (reference sequence). CDR3 length: 16 residues. The V end was cut by 1 base, the J end by 2 bases, with 12 bases between. CDR3 coding DNA: TGTGCCAGCAGCCAAGGCCAGGGGATCACTGGAAACACCATATATTTT. It yields the protein CASSQGQGITGNTIYF.

This clonotype was counted between two and nine times. The chain has TRBV7-9 and TRBJ2-5; a possible D gene is TRBD1 (5 bases). V was shortened by 5 bases and J by 5 bases, with 18 bases between the two germline ends. CDR1 is SEHNR, CDR2 FQNEAQ, per germline (reference sequence). The CDR3 consists of 15 residues. CDR3 loop: CASSPPLKGAETQYF. The CDR3 DNA follows: TGTGCCAGCAGCCCCCCCCTTAAAGGGGCGGAGACCCAGTACTTC.

V is TRBV5-1 and J is TRBJ2-1; no definite D call. Germline V CDR1 and CDR2: SGHRS, YFSETQ. There are 13 residues in the CDR3. V lost 5 bases to trimming and J lost 8 bases, with 14 bases between them. Here the CDR3 reads CASSQSPWDEQFF. DNA for the CDR3: TGCGCCAGCAGTCAGTCTCCCTGGGATGAGCAGTTCTTC.

The sample holds a few counts of this clonotype. The chain combines TRBV28 with TRBJ2-1; D is possibly TRBD1 (6 bases). The CDR3 sequence is 12 residues long. V lost 3 bases to trimming and J lost 8 bases, with 8 bases between them. In germline, CDR1 is MDHEN, CDR2 SYDVKM. CDR3: CASSFRGDEQFF. CDR3 DNA sequence: TGTGCCAGCAGTTTCAGGGGAGATGAGCAGTTCTTC.

The rearrangement links TRBV7-2 to TRBJ1-2; TRBD1 agrees at 7 bases. This CDR3 comprises 15 residues. Germline values: CDR1 SGHTA, CDR2 FQGNSA. V trimming: 4 bases; J trimming: 4 bases; junction bases outside the gene matches: 9. CDR3 amino acids: CASSSGQVGGYGYTF. The CDR3 coding sequence is TGTGCCAGCAGCTCCGGACAGGTGGGCGGCTATGGCTACACCTTC.

Only a few counts were recorded for this clonotype. The V gene is TRBV7-3, the J gene TRBJ2-6; D unresolved. With 1 base removed from V and 0 bases from J, the gap between germline ends came to 7 bases. The CDR3 has 16 residues. Germline V gives CDR1 SGHTA, CDR2 FQGTGA. CDR3 amino acids: CASSLNGYSGANVLTF. DNA for the CDR3: TGTGCCAGCAGCTTAAACGGTTACTCTGGGGCCAACGTCCTGACTTTC.

This clonotype was counted only a few times. The chain carries TRBV11-2 and TRBJ1-4; D not certain. V lost 3 bases and J 8 bases, leaving 13 bases between the germline ends. The CDR3 spans 14 residues. Germline CDR1 is SGHAT and CDR2 is FQNNGV. The CDR3 reads CASSLTGQMEKLFF. CDR3 nucleotide sequence: TGTGCCAGCAGCTTGACCGGCCAGATGGAAAAACTGTTTTTT.

As concerns this clonotype: Possible read error: a much larger clone is one base away. This chain connects TRBV15 to TRBJ2-3, with TRBD2 matching over 8 bases. Per germline, CDR1 LNHNV and CDR2 YYDKDF (reference sequence). CDR3 length equals 16 residues. CDR3 sequence: CAASRYRSGSEDTQYF. CDR3 sequence (DNA): TGTGCCGCCAGCAGATACCGCAGCGGGAGTGAGGATACGCAGTATTTT.

This clonotype came up a few times. This chain joins TRBV12-5 and TRBJ1-5; D uncertain. Germline CDR1 is LGHNT and CDR2 is FRNRAP. The CDR3 runs 14 residues. The V and J ends lost 2 bases and 4 bases respectively, with 9 bases between them. The CDR3 reads CASGLTVTNQPQHF. DNA for the CDR3: TGTGCTAGTGGTTTGACTGTGACGAATCAGCCCCAGCATTTT.

This clonotype has ten or more counts. Its ends do not fully match the called genes, so a read error is possible. The chain combines TRBV5-1 with TRBJ2-7, with a possible D match to TRBD1 (6 bases). This CDR3 has 13 residues. Germline lookup yields CDR1 SGHRS and CDR2 YFSETQ. In DNA form, the CDR3 reads TGTGCCAGCTCAAGCGGACAGCCCTACGAGCAGTACTTC. Its protein product is CASSSGQPYEQYF.

This chain joins TRBV28 and TRBJ1-4; no clear D gene. The germline gives CDR1 MDHEN, CDR2 SYDVKM. This CDR3 comprises 16 residues. V lost 2 bases, J lost 0 bases, and 10 bases lay in between. The CDR3 DNA sequence: TGTGCCAGCAGTTTAGGAGAGACTGCAACTAATGAAAAACTGTTTTTT. It is translated as CASSLGETATNEKLFF.

There are many counts of this clonotype. The gene calls are TRBV5-1 and TRBJ2-2, with D hard to call. Germline V CDR1 and CDR2: SGHRS, YFSETQ. The CDR3 spans 16 residues. V was pared by 0 bases and J by 7 bases, with 16 bases between. The DNA for the CDR3 is TGCGCCAGCAGCTTGGGGTACGAATGGACCAACGGGGAGCTGTTTTTT. It yields the protein CASSLGYEWTNGELFF.

In this sample, this clonotype turned up a few times. CDR3 amino acids: CASSSPREQYF. The CDR3 coding sequence is TGTGCCAGCAGTTCTCCCCGCGAGCAGTACTTC. This chain links TRBV28 with TRBJ2-7, with D unresolved. V shed 4 bases and J shed 6 bases, with 7 bases lying between them. The CDR3 extends over 11 amino acids. From germline, CDR1 is MDHEN and CDR2 SYDVKM.

The gene calls are TRBV7-3 and TRBJ1-5, with unresolved D. The V end was cut by 8 bases, the J end by 0 bases, with 11 bases between. CDR1 is SGHTA, CDR2 FQGTGA, per germline. This CDR3 comprises 14 residues. The DNA of the CDR3 is TGTGCCAGCCGGTGGGATAATAGCAATCAGCCCCAGCATTTT. Translating gives CASRWDNSNQPQHF. Full variable domain (remainder filled in from reference TRBV7-3 and TRBJ1-5): GAGVSQTPSNKVTEKGKYVELRCDPISGHTALYWYRQSLGQGPEFLIYFQGTGAADDSGLPNDRFFAVRPEGSVSTLKIQRTERGDSAVYLCASRWDNSNQPQHFGDGTRLSIL.

The chain carries TRBV27 and TRBJ2-5; 7 bases agree with TRBD1. CDR3 size: 13 residues. The J segment lost 11 bases and the V segment lost 6 bases, leaving 12 bases of the junction unmatched. Germline CDR1 is MNHEY and CDR2 is SMNVEV (reference sequence). In nucleotides, the CDR3 is TGTGCCAGCAGGACGACAGGGCTTGGGGAGCAGTACTTC. Its translation is CASRTTGLGEQYF.

This chain connects TRBV6-5 to TRBJ2-2; 11 bases align to TRBD1. The CDR3 is made up of 13 amino acids. CDR1 is MNHEY, CDR2 SVGAGI, per germline. V lost 9 bases, J lost 6 bases, and 3 bases stayed unmatched. The CDR3 loop reads CASSDRGPGELFF. The CDR3 bases are TGTGCCAGTTCGGACAGGGGGCCCGGGGAGCTGTTTTTT.

V gene TRBV6-6 combines with J gene TRBJ1-4, with TRBD1 matching 7 bases. Germline V gene lookup returns CDR1 MNHNY and CDR2 SVGAGI (reference sequence). V dropped 7 bases and J dropped 7; count of bases not matched to a gene: 9. The CDR3 is made up of 14 amino acids. The CDR3 region is CASIPDREGEKLFF. The CDR3 coding sequence is TGTGCCAGCATCCCCGACAGGGAGGGTGAAAAACTGTTTTTT.

Comments on this clonotype: One junction end does not reproduce the germline sequence, and a read error may be involved. V is TRBV12-3 or TRBV12-4 and J is TRBJ1-4, with 7 bases aligning to TRBD1. The CDR3 contains 14 residues. CDR3 in amino acids: CACRGTADNEKLFF. As DNA, the CDR3 is TGTGCCTGCAGGGGGACGGCTGATAATGAAAAACTGTTTTTT.

The chain links TRBV12-3 or TRBV12-4 to TRBJ2-3, with a tentative D call TRBD2 (6 bases). The CDR3 covers 16 residues. V was cut by 6 bases and J by 4 bases, with 20 bases left in between. Written as DNA, the CDR3 is TGTGCCAGCAGCCCGACTAGAGGCGAGGCATCAGATACGCAGTATTTT. This encodes CASSPTRGEASDTQYF.

The rearrangement links TRBV7-9 to TRBJ2-7, with 8 bases aligning to TRBD1. The germline CDR1 and CDR2 sequences are SEHNR and FQNEAQ (reference sequence). This CDR3 spans 15 amino acids. V trimming: 1 base; J trimming: 6 bases; junction bases outside the gene matches: 8. The CDR3 coding sequence is TGTGCCAGCAGCTTAGGCCTGGGACAGGAAGGCGAGCAGTACTTC. This translates into CASSLGLGQEGEQYF.

This chain connects TRBV20-1 to TRBJ1-1, with D maybe TRBD1 (5 bases). CDR1 and CDR2 (germline): DFQATT, SNEGSKA (reference sequence). The CDR3 contains 13 residues. The ends were cut back, 4 bases at V and 6 bases at J, with 15 bases in the middle. This chain's CDR3 is CSATTDREAEAFF. In nucleotides, the CDR3 is TGCAGTGCTACAACAGACAGAGAGGCTGAAGCTTTCTTT.